In this sample, the clone carrying this T cell receptor (beta chain) turned up a few times. Its antigen is currently unknown. Germline V gene data show CDR1 as MNHNS and CDR2 as SASEGT. V shed 7 bases, J shed 0 bases, and the junction held 5 bases outside the gene matches. This CDR3 spans 14 amino acids. TCRdb re-called the 5' RACE reads with MiXCR, one entry per CDR3 protein. The data hold under 800,000 distinct CDR3 sequences, with roughly 20% observed a single time. The sample originates from a study of identical twins. Overall study results and limits: Abundant cord blood beta clonotypes carried fewer insertions; memory repertoires showed none. Conclusions came from cross-sectional statistical analysis, not from following the same donors.

The sample also formed part of further work on T cells expressing NK-cell markers. As reported in that work: HCMV specificity was not established for the expanded NKG2C+ T cell clones.

The material sequenced was PBMCs. The rearrangement joins TRBV6-1 to TRBJ2-7; 8 bases fit TRBD2. The TCR was taken from a woman aged 18-30 years in good health. CDR3 sequence: CASTASGSSYEQYF. The CDR3 nucleotides are TGTGCCAGCACGGCCAGCGGGAGCTCCTACGAGCAGTACTTC.